These T cell receptor beta chains were read from a single sample in a study of T cells after yellow fever vaccination. Each CDR3 protein gets one entry after TCRdb re-called the 5' RACE reads with MiXCR. The sample yields roughly 180,000 distinct CDR3 sequences, approximately 6% seen once. The specimen was CD4+ T cells sorted from PBMCs, collected on the day of the first yellow fever vaccination. The receptors come from a man in his late teens or twenties who received the YFV17D yellow fever vaccine. The CDR3 runs from the conserved cysteine through the conserved F or W. A D gene is named only where the DNA matches it firmly. Size tells how often a clone was seen (once, few, many) or the class of an expanded clone, and some rows leave it out.

j_call clone_size d_call v_call cdr3_nt cdr3_aa
TRBJ2-7 many NA TRBV27 TGTGCCAGCAGTCCGACCTACTCCCCCCCCTACGAGCAGTACTTC CASSPTYSPPYEQYF
TRBJ2-3 NA NA TRBV11-3 TGTGCCAGCAGCCTGACAGGAAGCAGGGATACGCAGTATTTT CASSLTGSRDTQYF
TRBJ2-3 many NA TRBV5-1 TGCGCCACCCGTCAAGGGAGCGCAGATACGCAGTATTTT CATRQGSADTQYF
TRBJ2-3 few TRBD2 TRBV20-1 TGCAGTGCTAGAGATCCTAGCGGGGGGGCCGCAACAGATACGCAGTATTTT CSARDPSGGAATDTQYF
TRBJ2-7 NA NA TRBV20-1 TGCAGTGCTAGACCACCCTTGGGCACCCGATACGAGCAGTACTTC CSARPPLGTRYEQYF
TRBJ1-5 many NA TRBV4-1 TGCGCCAGCAGCCCCGGTGCCAAGGGGGGGAAGGGTCAGCCCCAGCATTTT CASSPGAKGGKGQPQHF
TRBJ2-5 few NA TRBV7-2 TGTGCCAGCAGCTTAGCACTACAAGAGACCCAGTACTTC CASSLALQETQYF
TRBJ2-7 few NA TRBV5-1 TGCGCCAGCAGCTTGGTAGGGACACCGGAGAACGAGCAGTACTTC CASSLVGTPENEQYF
TRBJ1-5 many TRBD1 TRBV28 TGTGCCAGCAGTTTAGGAGACAGGGACAATCAGCCCCAGCATTTT CASSLGDRDNQPQHF
TRBJ2-5 many TRBD2 TRBV10-1 TGCGCCAGCAGTGAGTGGTCGGGGGGGCGAGGAGAGACCCAGTACTTC CASSEWSGGRGETQYF
TRBJ1-2 many TRBD1 TRBV6-5 TGTGCCAGCAGTTTCAGCGGGACAGGGGTAACCTTC CASSFSGTGVTF
TRBJ2-5 NA NA TRBV18 TGTGCCAGCTCCCGAACTATTGAAGAGACCCAGTACTTC CASSRTIEETQYF
TRBJ1-2 few NA TRBV6-2/TRBV6-3 TGTGCCAGCAGTCCTACCGGAACCCCGAGGTATGGCTACACCTTC CASSPTGTPRYGYTF
TRBJ2-2 few TRBD1 TRBV30 TGTGCCTGGAGTCCCCCAACCGGGACAGGGGGCTTCGGGGAGCTGTTTTTT CAWSPPTGTGGFGELFF
TRBJ2-5 few TRBD2 TRBV7-2 TGTGCCAGCAGCCCCCCTGATAGCGGGGGGACGAAGACCCAGTACTTC CASSPPDSGGTKTQYF
TRBJ2-2 many NA TRBV18 TGTGCCAGCTCACCACAAGACAGGTTCACCGGGGAGCTGTTTTTT CASSPQDRFTGELFF
TRBJ1-1 many NA TRBV18 TGTGCCAGCTCACAGGGGAACACTGAAGCTTTCTTT CASSQGNTEAFF
TRBJ2-4 many NA TRBV29-1 TGCAGCGTTGAAATGGCGGGCAAAAACATTCAGTACTTC CSVEMAGKNIQYF
TRBJ2-5 many TRBD2 TRBV20-1 TGCAGTGTCCCGGGTAGCGGGCAAGAGACCCAGTACTTC CSVPGSGQETQYF
TRBJ2-3 NA TRBD2 TRBV10-2 TGCGCCAGCAGTGGGAGACTAGCGGGCACAGATACGCAGTATTTT CASSGRLAGTDTQYF
TRBJ2-3 many TRBD2 TRBV10-3 TGTGCCATCAGTGACGCAGCGGGGGGGCCAGATACGCAGTATTTT CAISDAAGGPDTQYF
TRBJ1-2 many TRBD1 TRBV9 TGTGCCAGCAGCGTAGTCGCAGGGGGGATTAATGGCTACACCTTC CASSVVAGGINGYTF